A selection of T cell receptor beta chains follows, all from one sample in a study of blood T cell repertoires in COVID-19. Assay used: immunoSEQ multiplex PCR; TCRdb lists only in-frame clones, some missing. This repertoire shows over 200,000 clones, approximately 88% found once; its top ten account for under 7%. Specimen: peripheral blood. These TCRs come from a man aged 55 to 69 who had recovered from COVID-19. Each CDR3 is given with its conserved first and last residue. The order of the fields is V gene, J gene, clone size, D gene, CDR3 protein, CDR3 DNA. The D gene is left open where the match is weak. Expanded clones get a size class; other rows say once, few or many, or leave the size out.

TRBV18,TRBJ1-5,NA,NA,CASSERAGPQHF,TGTGCCAGCTCAGAGAGGGCAGGGCCCCAGCATTTT
TRBV6-5,TRBJ2-1,NA,TRBD2,CASTRTAGGLEFF,TGTGCCAGCACCCGTACAGCGGGAGGGCTGGAGTTCTTC
TRBV5-8,TRBJ1-5,NA,NA,CASSNPGGGYSNQPQHF,TGTGCCAGCAGCAACCCTGGGGGGGGCTATAGCAATCAGCCCCAGCATTTT
TRBV18,TRBJ1-2,once,NA,CASSPPTGPTSNYGYTF,TGTGCCAGCTCACCACCCACAGGGCCCACCTCTAACTATGGCTACACCTTC
TRBV21-1,TRBJ1-6,NA,NA,CASSNSPGGRAPLHF,TGTGCCAGCAGCAATAGCCCCGGGGGGCGGGCACCCCTCCACTTT
TRBV5-5,TRBJ2-3,NA,TRBD1,CASSHDRVSTDTQYF,TGTGCCAGCAGCCATGACAGGGTGAGCACAGATACGCAGTATTTT
TRBV12-5,TRBJ1-5,NA,NA,CASGLGGVFQPQHF,TGTGCTAGTGGTTTAGGGGGGGTGTTTCAGCCCCAGCATTTT
TRBV13,TRBJ2-7,NA,NA,CASSGSDSYEQYF,TGTGCCAGCAGCGGGAGTGACTCCTACGAGCAGTACTTC
TRBV27,TRBJ2-7,NA,TRBD2,CASIKRESGLVKTYEQYF,TGTGCCAGCATCAAGCGGGAGTCAGGGTTAGTGAAAACCTACGAGCAGTACTTC
TRBV12-3/TRBV12-4,TRBJ1-2,NA,TRBD1,CASSLRQGHGYTF,TGTGCCAGCAGTCTTAGACAGGGGCATGGCTACACCTTC
TRBV28,TRBJ2-5,NA,TRBD2,CASSLEIAGARETQYF,TGTGCCAGCAGTTTGGAAATAGCGGGAGCGAGGGAGACCCAGTACTTC
TRBV11-2,TRBJ2-1,NA,NA,CASSLGLGNEQFF,TGTGCCAGCAGCTTAGGACTTGGGAATGAGCAGTTCTTC
TRBV6-2/TRBV6-3,TRBJ2-5,NA,NA,CASSTQRGRGKETQYF,TGTGCCAGCAGTACACAGAGGGGCCGGGGGAAAGAGACCCAGTACTTC
TRBV27,TRBJ1-5,NA,TRBD1,CASSPHRQGEQPQHF,TGTGCCAGCAGTCCCCACCGACAGGGGGAACAGCCCCAGCATTTT
TRBV7-6,TRBJ1-3,NA,TRBD1,CASRRLPGQLNTIYF,TGTGCCAGCAGGCGTCTTCCGGGACAGCTAAACACCATATATTTT
TRBV11-2,TRBJ2-6,NA,NA,CASSLQVFGANVLTF,TGTGCCAGCAGCTTACAGGTCTTCGGGGCCAACGTCCTGACTTTC
TRBV5-1,TRBJ2-5,NA,NA,CASSLGAGGRQETQYF,TGCGCCAGCAGCTTGGGGGCAGGAGGTAGACAAGAGACCCAGTACTTC
TRBV10-2,TRBJ2-2,NA,TRBD1,CASSVVATGGINTGELFF,TGCGCCAGCAGTGTTGTCGCGACAGGGGGCATCAACACCGGGGAGCTGTTTTTT
TRBV9,TRBJ2-1,NA,TRBD2,CASSVTSGGFNEQFF,TGTGCCAGCAGCGTGACTAGCGGGGGGTTCAATGAGCAGTTCTTC
TRBV11-2,TRBJ2-3,NA,TRBD2,CASSFRAGESTDTQYF,TGTGCCAGCAGCTTCAGAGCGGGAGAAAGCACAGATACGCAGTATTTT
TRBV10-3,TRBJ1-3,NA,NA,CAISDQGQGGNTIYF,TGTGCCATCAGTGATCAGGGGCAGGGTGGAAACACCATATATTTT
TRBV24-1,TRBJ2-7,NA,NA,CATSDRASQYF,TGTGCCACCAGTGACAGGGCCTCACAGTACTTC
TRBV3-1/TRBV3-2,TRBJ1-2,once,TRBD1,CASSQSGTGAAGGYTF,TGTGCCAGCAGCCAGTCCGGGACAGGTGCAGCGGGTGGCTACACCTTC
TRBV5-1,TRBJ2-7,NA,TRBD1,CASSFTGGAEQYF,TGCGCCAGCAGCTTCACAGGGGGCGCTGAGCAGTACTTC
TRBV10-3,TRBJ2-2,NA,NA,CAIRPDRTTGELFF,TGTGCCATCAGACCAGACAGAACCACCGGGGAGCTGTTTTTT
TRBV21-1,TRBJ2-7,NA,NA,CASSDDRGSSSYEQYF,TGTGCCAGCAGCGACGACAGGGGGTCAAGCTCCTACGAGCAGTACTTC
TRBV18,TRBJ2-2,NA,NA,CASSLTANTGELFF,TGTGCCAGCTCATTGACAGCGAACACCGGGGAGCTGTTTTTT